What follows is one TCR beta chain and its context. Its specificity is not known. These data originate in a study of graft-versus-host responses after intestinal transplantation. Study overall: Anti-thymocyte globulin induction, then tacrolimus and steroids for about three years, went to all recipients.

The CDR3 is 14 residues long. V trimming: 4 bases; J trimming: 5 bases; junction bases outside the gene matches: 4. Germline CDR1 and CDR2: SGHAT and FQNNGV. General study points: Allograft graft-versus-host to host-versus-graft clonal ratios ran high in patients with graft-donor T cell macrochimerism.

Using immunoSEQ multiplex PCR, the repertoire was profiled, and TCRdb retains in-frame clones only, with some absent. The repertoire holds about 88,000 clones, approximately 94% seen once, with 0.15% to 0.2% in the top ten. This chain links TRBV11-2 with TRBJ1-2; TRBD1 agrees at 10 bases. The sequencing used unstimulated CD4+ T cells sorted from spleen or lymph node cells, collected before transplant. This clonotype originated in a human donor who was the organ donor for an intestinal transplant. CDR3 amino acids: CASSSDRGPYGYTF. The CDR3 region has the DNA TGTGCCAGCAGCTCTGACAGGGGGCCGTATGGCTACACCTTC.